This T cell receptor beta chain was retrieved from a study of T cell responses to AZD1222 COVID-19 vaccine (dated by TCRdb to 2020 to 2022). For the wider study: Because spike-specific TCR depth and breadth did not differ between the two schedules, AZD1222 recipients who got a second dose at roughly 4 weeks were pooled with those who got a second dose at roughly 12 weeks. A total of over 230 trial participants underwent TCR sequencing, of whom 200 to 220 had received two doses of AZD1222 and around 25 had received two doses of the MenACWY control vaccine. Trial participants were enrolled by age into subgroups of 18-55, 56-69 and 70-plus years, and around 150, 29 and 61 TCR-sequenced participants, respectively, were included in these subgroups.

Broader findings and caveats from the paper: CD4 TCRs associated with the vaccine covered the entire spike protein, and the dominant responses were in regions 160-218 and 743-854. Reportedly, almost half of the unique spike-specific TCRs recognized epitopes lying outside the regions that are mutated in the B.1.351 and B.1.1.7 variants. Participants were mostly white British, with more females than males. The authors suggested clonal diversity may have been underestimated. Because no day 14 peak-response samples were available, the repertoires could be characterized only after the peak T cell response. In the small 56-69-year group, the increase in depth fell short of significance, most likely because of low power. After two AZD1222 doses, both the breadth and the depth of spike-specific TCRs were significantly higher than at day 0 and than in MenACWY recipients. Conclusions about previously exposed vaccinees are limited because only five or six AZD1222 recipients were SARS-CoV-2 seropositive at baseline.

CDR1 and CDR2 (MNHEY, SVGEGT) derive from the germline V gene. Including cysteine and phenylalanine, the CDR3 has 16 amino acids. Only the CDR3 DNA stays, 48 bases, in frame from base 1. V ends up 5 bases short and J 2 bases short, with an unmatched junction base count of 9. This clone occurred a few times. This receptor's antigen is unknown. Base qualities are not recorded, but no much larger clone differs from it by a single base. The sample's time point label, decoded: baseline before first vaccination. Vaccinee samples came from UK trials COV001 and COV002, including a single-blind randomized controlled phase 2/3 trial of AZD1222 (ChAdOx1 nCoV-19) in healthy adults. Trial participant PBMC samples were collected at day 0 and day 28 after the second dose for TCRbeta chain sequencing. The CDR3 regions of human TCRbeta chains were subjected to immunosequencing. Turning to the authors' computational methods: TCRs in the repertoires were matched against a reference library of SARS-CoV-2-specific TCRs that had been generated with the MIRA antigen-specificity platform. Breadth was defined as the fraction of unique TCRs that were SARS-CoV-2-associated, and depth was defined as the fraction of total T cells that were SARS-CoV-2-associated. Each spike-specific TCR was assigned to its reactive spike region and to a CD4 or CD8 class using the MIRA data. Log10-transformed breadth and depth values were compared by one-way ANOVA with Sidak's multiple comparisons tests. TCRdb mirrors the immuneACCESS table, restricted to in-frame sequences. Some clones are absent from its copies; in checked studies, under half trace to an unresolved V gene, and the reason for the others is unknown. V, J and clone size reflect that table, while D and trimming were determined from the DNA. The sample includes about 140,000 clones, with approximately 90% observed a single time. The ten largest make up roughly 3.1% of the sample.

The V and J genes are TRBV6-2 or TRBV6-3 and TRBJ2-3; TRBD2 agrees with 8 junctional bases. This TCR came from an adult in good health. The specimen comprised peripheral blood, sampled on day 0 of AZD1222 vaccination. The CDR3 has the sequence CASSREGPDHTDTQYF. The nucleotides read TGTGCCAGCAGTCGGGAGGGCCCGGACCACACAGATACGCAGTATTTT.